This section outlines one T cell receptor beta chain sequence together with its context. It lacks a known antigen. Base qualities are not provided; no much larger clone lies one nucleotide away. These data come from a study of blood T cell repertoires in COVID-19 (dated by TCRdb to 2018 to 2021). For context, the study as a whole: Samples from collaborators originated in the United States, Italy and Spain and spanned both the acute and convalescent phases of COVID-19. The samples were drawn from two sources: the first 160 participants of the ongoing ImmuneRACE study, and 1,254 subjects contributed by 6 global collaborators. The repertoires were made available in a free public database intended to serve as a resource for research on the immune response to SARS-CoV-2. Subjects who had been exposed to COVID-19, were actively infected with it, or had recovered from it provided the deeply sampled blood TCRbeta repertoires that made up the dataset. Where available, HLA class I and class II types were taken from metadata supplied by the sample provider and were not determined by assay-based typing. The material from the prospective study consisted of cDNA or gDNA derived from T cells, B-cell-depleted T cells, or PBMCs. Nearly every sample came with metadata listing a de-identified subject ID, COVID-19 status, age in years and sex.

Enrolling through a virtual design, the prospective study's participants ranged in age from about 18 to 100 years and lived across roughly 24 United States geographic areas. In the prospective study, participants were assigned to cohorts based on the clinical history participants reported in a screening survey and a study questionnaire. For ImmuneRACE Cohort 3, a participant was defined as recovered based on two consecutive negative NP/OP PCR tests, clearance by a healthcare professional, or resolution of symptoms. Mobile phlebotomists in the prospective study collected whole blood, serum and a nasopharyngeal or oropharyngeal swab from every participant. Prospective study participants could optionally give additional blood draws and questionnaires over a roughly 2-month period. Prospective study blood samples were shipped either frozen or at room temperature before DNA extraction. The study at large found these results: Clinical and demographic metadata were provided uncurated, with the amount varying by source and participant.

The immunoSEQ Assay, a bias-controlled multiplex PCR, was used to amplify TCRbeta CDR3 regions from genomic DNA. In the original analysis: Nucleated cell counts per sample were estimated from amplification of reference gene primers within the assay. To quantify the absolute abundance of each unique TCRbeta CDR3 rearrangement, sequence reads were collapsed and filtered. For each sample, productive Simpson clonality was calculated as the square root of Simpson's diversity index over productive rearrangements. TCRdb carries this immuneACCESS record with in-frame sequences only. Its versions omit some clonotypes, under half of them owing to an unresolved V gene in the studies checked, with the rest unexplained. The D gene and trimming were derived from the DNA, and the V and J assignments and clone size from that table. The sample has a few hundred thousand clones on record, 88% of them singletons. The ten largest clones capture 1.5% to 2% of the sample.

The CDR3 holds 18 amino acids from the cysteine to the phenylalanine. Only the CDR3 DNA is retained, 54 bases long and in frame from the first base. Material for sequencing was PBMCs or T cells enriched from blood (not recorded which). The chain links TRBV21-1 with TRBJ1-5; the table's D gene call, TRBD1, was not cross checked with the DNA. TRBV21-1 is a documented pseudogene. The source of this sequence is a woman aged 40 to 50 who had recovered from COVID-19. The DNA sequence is TGTGCCAGCAGCACCCGACAAGGACAGGGGGCTAGCAATCAGCCCCAGCATTTT. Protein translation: CASSTRQGQGASNQPQHF.